Following are 5 T cell receptor beta chains from one sample sequenced in a study of shared clonotypes between healthy human individuals. Measured with immunoSEQ multiplex PCR; TCRdb has only the in-frame clones, and not every one. The sample lists millions of clones, roughly 95% occurring once. Only CD45RO-negative cells positively selected for CCR7 counted as naive CD8 cells, so terminally differentiated effector memory CD45RA+ cells were excluded. Sequencing used naive CD8+ T cells sorted from blood. These receptors were obtained from a man aged 18 to 29 in good health.

In this sample, this clone turned up once. V and J are TRBV10-2 and TRBJ1-5; D perhaps matches TRBD1 (5 bases). Per the germline V gene, CDR1 is WSHSY and CDR2 is SAAADI. The CDR3 loop spans 14 amino acids. The V end was cut by 8 bases, the J end by 5 bases, with 16 bases between. The CDR3 loop reads CASLGSRVYQPQHF. The CDR3 DNA follows: TGCGCCAGCCTAGGATCCAGGGTCTATCAGCCCCAGCATTTT.

Concerning this clone: The sample contains more than one DNA sequence encoding this CDR3. The rearrangement links TRBV6-1 to TRBJ2-3, with 7 bases matching TRBD1. The germline V gene has CDR1 MNHNS and CDR2 SASEGT. The CDR3 loop spans 16 amino acids. Trimming cost V 2 bases and J 3 bases; bases outside gene matches: 8. DNA for the CDR3: TGTGCCAGCAGTGAATGGACAGGCGAGGGAACAGATACGCAGTATTTT. Residues: CASSEWTGEGTDTQYF.

This sequence joins TRBV4-1 and TRBJ2-2; 8 bases match TRBD1. CDR1 MGHRA and CDR2 YSYEKL come from the germline V gene. V shed 6 bases, J shed 6 bases, and the junction held 9 bases outside the gene matches. The CDR3 consists of 15 residues. The CDR3 sequence: CASRRVGDRSGELFF. CDR3 in DNA: TGCGCCAGCAGAAGGGTTGGGGACAGGTCCGGGGAGCTGTTTTTT.

With regard to this clone: Other DNA sequences in the sample encode the same CDR3. The V call is TRBV9, the J call TRBJ1-2; unclear D gene. The CDR3 totals 14 residues. Trimming removed 0 bases at V and 5 bases at J, with 11 bases between. Germline assignment: CDR1 SGDLS and CDR2 YYNGEE. CDR3 loop: CASSVGSGDYGYTF. In nucleotides, the CDR3 is TGTGCCAGCAGCGTAGGTTCTGGAGATTATGGCTACACCTTC. The full variable domain, in which reference TRBV9 and TRBJ1-2 provide the parts outside the CDR3, is DSGVTQTPKHLITATGQRVTLRCSPRSGDLSVYWYQQSLDQGLQFLIQYYNGEERAKGNILERFSAQQFPDLHSELNLSSLELGDSALYFCASSVGSGDYGYTFGSGTRLTVV.

V and J are TRBV29-1 and TRBJ1-4; TRBD1 aligns across 8 bases. Germline CDR1 is SQVTM and CDR2 is ANQGSEA. This CDR3 is built from 15 residues. V lost 4 bases, J lost 6 bases, and 10 bases stayed unmatched. CDR3 sequence: CSVAQDRGMDEKLFF. The DNA for the CDR3 is TGCAGCGTTGCCCAAGACAGGGGCATGGATGAAAAACTGTTTTTT.